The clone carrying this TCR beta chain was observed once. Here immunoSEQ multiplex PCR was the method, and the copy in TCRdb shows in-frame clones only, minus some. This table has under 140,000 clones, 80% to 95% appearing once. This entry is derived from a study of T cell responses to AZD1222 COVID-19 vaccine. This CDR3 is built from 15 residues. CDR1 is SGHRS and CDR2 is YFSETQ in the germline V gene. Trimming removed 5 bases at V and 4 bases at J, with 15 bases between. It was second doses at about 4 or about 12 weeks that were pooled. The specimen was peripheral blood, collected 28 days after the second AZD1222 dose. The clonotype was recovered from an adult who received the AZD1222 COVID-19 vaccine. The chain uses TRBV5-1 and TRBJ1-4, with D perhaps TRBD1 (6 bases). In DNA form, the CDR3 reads TGCGCCAGCAGAAGGGGGACAACGGGTAATGAAAAACTGTTTTTT. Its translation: CASRRGTTGNEKLFF.